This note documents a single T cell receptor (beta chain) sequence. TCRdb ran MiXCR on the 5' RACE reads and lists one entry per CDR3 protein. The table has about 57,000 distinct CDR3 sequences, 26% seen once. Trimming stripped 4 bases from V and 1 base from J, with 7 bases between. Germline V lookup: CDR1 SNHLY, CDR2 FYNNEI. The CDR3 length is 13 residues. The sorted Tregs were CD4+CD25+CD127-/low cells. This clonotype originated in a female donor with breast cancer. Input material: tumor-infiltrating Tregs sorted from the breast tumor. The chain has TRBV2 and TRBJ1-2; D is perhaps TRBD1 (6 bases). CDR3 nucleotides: TGTGCCAGCAGTGGACAGGTTAACTATGGCTACACCTTC. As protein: CASSGQVNYGYTF.